This T cell receptor beta chain emerged from a study of blood T cell repertoires in COVID-19 (dated by TCRdb to the early 2020s). Broadly, across the study: Collaborator samples came from the United States, Italy and Spain and covered acute and convalescent phases of COVID-19. The material from the prospective study consisted of cDNA or gDNA derived from T cells, B-cell-depleted T cells, or PBMCs. Nearly every sample came with metadata listing a de-identified subject ID, COVID-19 status, age in years and sex. Where available, HLA class I and class II types were taken from metadata supplied by the sample provider and were not determined by assay-based typing. Samples came from the ongoing ImmuneRACE study (first 160 participants) plus 1,254 subjects from 6 global collaborators. The dataset comprised deeply sampled blood TCRbeta repertoires from subjects exposed to, actively infected with, or recovered from COVID-19. A freely available public database, intended as a resource for researchers studying the immune response to SARS-CoV-2, is where the repertoires were released. Here is what the overall study found, with its caveats: The amount of clinical and demographic metadata varied by source and participant and was provided uncurated.

About this clone: The clone's antigen remains unknown. No clone much larger than this one lies a single base away; base qualities are absent.

The CDR3 numbers 16 residues from cysteine through phenylalanine. The entry retains the CDR3 DNA only, 48 bases that are in frame from base 1. Trimming takes 4 bases off V and 6 bases off J; junction bases not matched to a gene: 14. CDR1 MNHNY and CDR2 SVGAGI are derived from the germline V gene (reference sequence). Participants in the prospective study were enrolled through a virtual design, were aged about 18 to 100 years, and lived in 24 United States geographic areas. In the prospective study, cohorts were assigned on the basis of participant-reported clinical history obtained from a screening survey and a study questionnaire. In the prospective study, mobile phlebotomists collected whole blood, serum and a nasopharyngeal or oropharyngeal swab from each participant. Over a roughly two-month period, participants in the prospective study had the option of providing additional blood draws and questionnaires. Prospective study blood samples were shipped either frozen or at room temperature before DNA extraction.

TCRbeta CDR3 regions were amplified from genomic DNA using the immunoSEQ Assay, a bias-controlled multiplex PCR. The authors' analysis ran thus. The number of nucleated cells in each sample was estimated by amplification of reference gene primers within the assay. Sequence reads were collapsed and filtered to measure the absolute abundance of every unique TCRbeta CDR3 rearrangement. For each sample, productive Simpson clonality was calculated as the square root of Simpson's diversity index over productive rearrangements. TCRdb mirrors the immuneACCESS table, restricted to in-frame sequences. Some clones are absent from its copies; in checked studies, under half trace to an unresolved V gene, and the reason for the others is unknown. V and J calls and clone size come straight from that table; D and trimming were deduced from the DNA. The sample yields a few hundred thousand clones; approximately 79% were counted once. 4.1% of the sample is held by the ten biggest clonotypes.

The receptor comes from a man aged 25 to 40 with acute COVID-19. The chain joins TRBV6-6 to TRBJ1-1; 7 middle bases align to TRBD1. The sample was PBMCs or T cells enriched from blood (not recorded which). This receptor carries the CDR3 CASSSLDRVVTPEAFF. The sequence in DNA is TGTGCCAGCAGTTCACTCGACAGGGTAGTCACTCCTGAAGCTTTCTTT.